Included here is one T cell receptor beta chain sequence, with context. Antigen unknown. The data were taken from a study of cytomegalovirus exposure and HLA in healthy donors. Notes on the study in general: Reportedly, diagnosis of cytomegalovirus status by the classifier showed high specificity and sensitivity. Investigators reported about 160 TCR beta chains as tied to cytomegalovirus.

The V and J ends lost 2 bases and 2 bases respectively, with 13 bases between them. This CDR3 spans 15 amino acids. Sequencing was performed with immunoSEQ multiplex PCR; in TCRdb, only in-frame clones are kept and a portion is missing. The table has roughly 330,000 clones, roughly nine tenths seen once; the top ten hold 1.2%. The receptor was derived from a woman in her twenties or thirties in good health and CMV-seropositive. The gene calls are TRBV5-3 and TRBJ2-5, with D possibly being TRBD1 (6 bases). TRBV5-3 is annotated as an ORF whose role is uncertain. The sequencing sample was made of PBMCs. The CDR3 nucleotides are TGTGCCAGAAGCTTCCCCGACAGGAGACAAGAGACCCAGTACTTC. This translates into CARSFPDRRQETQYF.